Described below is a single TCR beta chain sequence and its context. TCRdb keeps only in-frame clones here, not all; method: immunoSEQ multiplex PCR. This sample has some 73,000 clones; approximately 92% occur once, and the top ten carry 2.5% to 3.5%. This entry belongs to a study of T cell changes during pregnancy in multiple sclerosis. The material was peripheral blood, obtained in the third trimester of pregnancy. The sequence came from a female donor in good health, enrolled as a control in a pregnancy study.

The CDR3, as DNA: TGTGCCAGCAGTGATACCCTAGCGGACGGGGCAGATACGCAGTATTTT. Translated, it gives CASSDTLADGADTQYF. J is TRBJ2-3 and V is TRBV6-4; 7 nucleotides align to TRBD2. The CDR3 contains 16 residues. Trimming cost V 3 bases and J 4 bases; bases outside gene matches: 10. CDR1 and CDR2 (germline): MRHNA, SNTAGT.